A selection of T cell receptor beta chains follows, all from one sample in a study of OX40 agonist ivuxolimab in advanced cancers. Assay: immunoSEQ multiplex PCR; the TCRdb copy retains only in-frame clones and omits some. The data show around 11,000 clones, around 80% seen once. Sample: CD4+ or CD8+ T cells sorted from blood, taken in a trial of the OX40 agonist ivuxolimab. The receptors were gathered from an adult with an advanced solid tumor such as melanoma, head and neck, liver or kidney cancer. Each CDR3 is given with its conserved first and last residue. The D gene is left open where the match is weak. Expanded clones are given a class, and other clones once, few, many or no size at all.

D gene	clone size	J gene	V gene	CDR3 DNA	CDR3 protein
-	-	TRBJ2-3	TRBV7-9	TGTGCCAGCAGGCCTACCCATACAGATACGCAGTATTTT	CASRPTHTDTQYF
TRBD1	few	TRBJ1-1	TRBV4-2	TGTGCCAGCAGTCAAAATCCGGGACAGGGGTACACTGAAGCTTTCTTT	CASSQNPGQGYTEAFF
-	once	TRBJ1-1	TRBV13	TGTGCCAGCAGCCGGGCGAGGGGAGGGGAAGTCACTGAAGCTTTCTTT	CASSRARGGEVTEAFF
TRBD2	-	TRBJ2-7	TRBV19	TGTGCCAGTAGCCGACTAGCGGAGCCCCTCTACGAGCAGTACTTC	CASSRLAEPLYEQYF
TRBD2	-	TRBJ2-1	TRBV10-1	TGCGCCAGCAGTGATGGACTAGTCCACAATGAGCAGTTCTTC	CASSDGLVHNEQFF
TRBD1	-	TRBJ2-1	TRBV7-3	TGTGCCAGCAGCTTAGCGAGTCCCAGCGACAGGGGAAACAATGAGCAGTTCTTC	CASSLASPSDRGNNEQFF
-	-	TRBJ1-1	TRBV21-1	TGTGCCAGCATCAGGGGGCTCGAAGCTTTCTTT	CASIRGLEAFF
-	-	TRBJ2-7	TRBV2	TGTGCCAGCAGTATGCAGGGGCTCTCCTACGAGCAGTACTTC	CASSMQGLSYEQYF
-	-	TRBJ2-3	TRBV2	TGTGCCAGCAGTGGCATGGTGGGGGGGCTGGATACGCAGTATTTT	CASSGMVGGLDTQYF
TRBD1	-	TRBJ2-7	TRBV7-8	TGTGCCAGCAGCTCAAAATACAGGGGCGAGCAGTACTTC	CASSSKYRGEQYF
-	-	TRBJ1-1	TRBV7-2	TGTGCCAGCAGCTTCGGGGGATGGAACACTGAAGCTTTCTTT	CASSFGGWNTEAFF
-	-	TRBJ2-2	TRBV5-6	TGTGCCAGCAGCTTAGGCTCGAGCACCGGGGAGCTGTTTTTT	CASSLGSSTGELFF
-	-	TRBJ2-7	TRBV6-5	TGTGCCTCTCTGGGCGCAAACTCCTACGAGCAGTACTTC	CASLGANSYEQYF
-	-	TRBJ2-1	TRBV7-2	TGTGCCAGCAGCTTAGGTCGGGTCCGGAATAGGCCCATTGAGCAGTTCTTC	CASSLGRVRNRPIEQFF
-	few	TRBJ1-2	TRBV7-8	TGTGCCAGCAGCTTAAGTCTACACGATGGCTACACCTTC	CASSLSLHDGYTF
-	-	TRBJ2-1	TRBV19	TGTGCCAGTAGCCTCGGGACTTCGACGTTAGATGAGCAGTTCTTC	CASSLGTSTLDEQFF
TRBD1	-	TRBJ2-7	TRBV5-1	TGCGCCAGCAGCTGGAGGGACAGGGCTTACGAGCAGTACTTC	CASSWRDRAYEQYF
-	-	TRBJ2-2	TRBV4-1	TGCGCCAGCAGCCCGCGGGATGGGCCGAACACCGGGGAGCTGTTTTTT	CASSPRDGPNTGELFF
-	-	TRBJ2-6	TRBV5-4	TGCGCCAGCAGCCCTTTATATCCAGGGGCCAACGTCCTGACTTTC	CASSPLYPGANVLTF
-	once	TRBJ2-3	TRBV23-1	TGCGCCAGCAGTCTTCGGGGAGATACGCAGTATTTT	CASSLRGDTQYF
-	-	TRBJ2-7	TRBV6-5	TGTGCCAGCAGTTGGGACGACTCCTACGAGCAGTACTTC	CASSWDDSYEQYF
-	-	TRBJ1-2	TRBV27	TGTGCCAGCAGTCCCGCCTCAGATAGGGGCTACACCTTC	CASSPASDRGYTF
TRBD2	-	TRBJ2-1	TRBV5-4	TGTGCCAGCAGCTTGGAGACTAGCTTAGAGAAGAGAAATGAGCAGTTCTTC	CASSLETSLEKRNEQFF
-	-	TRBJ1-6	TRBV9	TGTGCCAGCAGCACTGCCAGATCACCCCTCCACTTT	CASSTARSPLHF
-	-	TRBJ2-2	TRBV9	TGTGCCAGCAGCGTGCCTAGCTCCGGGGAGCTGTTTTTT	CASSVPSSGELFF
TRBD1	-	TRBJ2-2	TRBV7-6	TGTGCCAGCAGCAACGTACTAGCCAGGGGGCTAGGTGGGGAGCTGTTTTTT	CASSNVLARGLGGELFF
TRBD2	-	TRBJ2-1	TRBV2	TGTGCCAGCAGAGAGAGGGGACTAGCGATGGAGGATGAGCAGTTCTTC	CASRERGLAMEDEQFF
-	-	TRBJ1-6	TRBV6-1	TGTGCCAGCAGTGACCCCAGCCACTATAATTCACCCCTCCACTTT	CASSDPSHYNSPLHF
-	-	TRBJ2-1	TRBV5-4	TGTGCCAGCACCAAATCCGGGGGCGGCCACAATGAGCAGTTCTTC	CASTKSGGGHNEQFF
TRBD1	once	TRBJ1-5	TRBV5-1	TGCGCCAGCAGCTTGGCCTTCGTCCCGGGACAGGCTAATAGCAATCAGCCCCAGCATTTT	CASSLAFVPGQANSNQPQHF
-	-	TRBJ2-7	TRBV11-2	TGTGCCAGCAGCCTCGGGCCCCCAGGGTACGAGCAGTACTTC	CASSLGPPGYEQYF
-	-	TRBJ2-7	TRBV7-2	TGTGCCAGCAGCGCGACCTACTACGAGCAGTACTTC	CASSATYYEQYF
-	once	TRBJ2-5	TRBV13	TGTGCCAGCAGCATTAAAGGGGACCAAGAGACCCAGTACTTC	CASSIKGDQETQYF
TRBD1	-	TRBJ1-2	TRBV14	TGTGCCAGCAGCCAGACAGGGGCATCGGTTTATGGCTACACCTTC	CASSQTGASVYGYTF
-	medium-sized	TRBJ1-2	TRBV5-5	TGTGCCAGCAGTCCGGACAGTGGGGGCTATGGCTACACCTTC	CASSPDSGGYGYTF
-	-	TRBJ1-4	TRBV7-9	TGTGCCAGCAGCTTTGACAGGAGTGAAAAACTGTTTTTT	CASSFDRSEKLFF
-	-	TRBJ2-3	TRBV7-9	TGTGCCAGCAGCTTAGAAGCAGGGAAGGCAGATACGCAGTATTTT	CASSLEAGKADTQYF
-	few	TRBJ2-7	TRBV30	TGTGCCTGGAGTGTTGTGAGGGAGCAGTACTTC	CAWSVVREQYF
-	-	TRBJ2-7	TRBV2	TGTGCCAGCAGTGAAGGACACACCGTAACCTACGAGCAGTACTTC	CASSEGHTVTYEQYF
-	-	TRBJ2-1	TRBV20-1	TGCAGTGCAAGGTGGGGTAATGAGCAGTTCTTC	CSARWGNEQFF
-	-	TRBJ1-5	TRBV6-1	TGTGCCAGCAGTGACCCCCAGCGGGGGAACCAGCCCCAGCATTTT	CASSDPQRGNQPQHF
TRBD1	-	TRBJ1-2	TRBV5-1	TGCGCCAGCAGCTCCTCAGGGGGCGACTATGGCTACACCTTC	CASSSSGGDYGYTF
-	-	TRBJ2-7	TRBV27	TGTGCCGTCACGAGGGGGGGTACCCACGAGCAGTACTTC	CAVTRGGTHEQYF
TRBD2	-	TRBJ2-5	TRBV6-5	TGTGCCAGCAGGTCTAGCGGGGAGACCCAGTACTTC	CASRSSGETQYF
TRBD1	-	TRBJ2-7	TRBV30	TGTGCCTGGAGTACCGGGACAGGGTGGGACGAGCAGTACTTC	CAWSTGTGWDEQYF
TRBD1	-	TRBJ1-3	TRBV2	TGTGCCAGCAGCGGGGACAGGGTCTCTGGAAACACCATATATTTT	CASSGDRVSGNTIYF
-	-	TRBJ2-1	TRBV18	TGTGCCAGCTCACTAACCGAACCAGGGTACTACAATGAGCAGTTCTTC	CASSLTEPGYYNEQFF
-	medium-sized	TRBJ2-2	TRBV27	TGTGCCAGCAAGGCTAGCCCGAACACCGGGGAGCTGTTTTTT	CASKASPNTGELFF
-	-	TRBJ2-7	TRBV4-2	TGTGCCAGCAGCCAAGAGGACCCGGGGGCAGCTTACGAGCAGTACTTC	CASSQEDPGAAYEQYF